The 6 T cell receptor beta chains below were found in one sample sequenced in a study of blood T cell repertoires in COVID-19 (dated by TCRdb to 2018 to 2020). Libraries were prepared through the immunoSEQ multiplex PCR assay. TCRdb stores this immuneACCESS table with in-frame sequences only. Part of the clones is absent; in the studies checked, under half of the shortfall reflects unresolved V genes, and no reason is known for the rest. The sample data list about 200,000 clones, and 75% to 90% of these were observed just once. Of the sample, about 27% falls within the top ten clones. Sequencing used peripheral blood. The receptors shown here come from a man aged 35-49 years with acute or convalescent COVID-19.

This chain links TRBV5-1 with TRBJ2-7; 9 nucleotides align to TRBD2. CDR3 size: 15 residues. The junction had 13 bases not matched to a gene; V was cut back by 6 bases and J by 6 bases. Germline V CDR1 and CDR2: SGHRS, YFSETQ. This CDR3 is CASTMRTPREGEQYF. The CDR3 bases are TGCGCCAGCACCATGAGGACCCCGCGGGAGGGCGAGCAGTACTTC. Full variable domain (outside the CDR3, taken from reference TRBV5-1 and TRBJ2-7): KAGVTQTPRYLIKTRGQQVTLSCSPISGHRSVSWYQQTPGQGLQFLFEYFSETQRNKGNFPGRFSGRQFSNSRSEMNVSTLELGDSALYLCASTMRTPREGEQYFGPGTRLTVT.

V is TRBV11-2 and J is TRBJ2-7, with D uncertain. The CDR3 covers 13 residues. V dropped 5 bases and J dropped 0 bases, with 8 bases sitting between them. Per the germline V gene, CDR1 is SGHAT and CDR2 is FQNNGV. CDR3 nucleotides: TGTGCCAGCAGCCCCGGTAACTCCTACGAGCAGTACTTC. It encodes CASSPGNSYEQYF.

This chain links TRBV9 with TRBJ2-1, with TRBD2 matching over 9 bases. Per the germline V gene, CDR1 is SGDLS and CDR2 is YYNGEE. The CDR3 length is 15 residues. The J segment lost 5 bases and the V segment lost 4 bases, leaving 7 bases of the junction unmatched. CDR3 sequence: CASSILAGEDNEQFF. CDR3 sequence (DNA): TGTGCCAGCAGCATTTTAGCGGGAGAGGACAATGAGCAGTTCTTC.

This rearrangement joins TRBV19 to TRBJ1-1, with D maybe TRBD1 (6 bases). Germline CDR1 is LNHDA and CDR2 is SQIVND (reference sequence). The CDR3 length is 13 residues. Trimming stripped 7 bases from V and 4 bases from J, with 13 bases between. CDR3 sequence: CASTTNRATEAFF. CDR3 in DNA: TGTGCCAGTACCACGAACAGGGCCACTGAAGCTTTCTTT.

The table lists this clone with a few counts. The chain recombines TRBV7-7 with TRBJ2-1; a weak D match, TRBD2 (5 bases). Trimming removed 0 bases at V and 0 bases at J, with 6 bases between. CDR1 is SSHAT, CDR2 FNYEAQ, per germline (reference sequence). This CDR3 spans 15 amino acids. The CDR3 sequence: CASSLAGSSYNEQFF. The DNA for the CDR3 is TGTGCCAGCAGCTTAGCAGGGAGCTCCTACAATGAGCAGTTCTTC.

The chain has TRBV2 and TRBJ1-2; D perhaps matches TRBD1 (5 bases). Deletions cut 8 bases from V and 2 bases from J, with 9 bases between. This CDR3 comprises 12 residues. The germline V gene encodes CDR1 SNHLY and CDR2 FYNNEI. This chain's CDR3 is CASAGLNYGYTF. CDR3 in DNA: TGTGCCAGCGCGGGGCTGAACTATGGCTACACCTTC.